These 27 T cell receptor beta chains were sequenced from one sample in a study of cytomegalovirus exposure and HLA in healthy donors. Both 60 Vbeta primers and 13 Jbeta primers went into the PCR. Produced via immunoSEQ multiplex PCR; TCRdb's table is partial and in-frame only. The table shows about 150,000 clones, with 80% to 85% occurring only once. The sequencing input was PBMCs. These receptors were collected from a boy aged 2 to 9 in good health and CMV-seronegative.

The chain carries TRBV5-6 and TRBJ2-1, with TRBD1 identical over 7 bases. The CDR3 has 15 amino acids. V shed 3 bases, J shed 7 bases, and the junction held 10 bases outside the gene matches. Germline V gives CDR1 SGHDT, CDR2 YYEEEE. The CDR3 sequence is CASSSGQNFGNEQFF. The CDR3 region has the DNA TGTGCCAGCAGCTCGGGACAGAATTTTGGAAATGAGCAGTTCTTC.

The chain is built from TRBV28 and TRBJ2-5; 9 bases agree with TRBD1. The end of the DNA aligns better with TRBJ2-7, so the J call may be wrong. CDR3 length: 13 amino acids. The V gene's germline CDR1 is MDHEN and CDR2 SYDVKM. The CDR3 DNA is TGTGCCAGTCACAGGGGGCACTTCTACGAGCAGTACTTC. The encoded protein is CASHRGHFYEQYF.

CDR3 coding DNA: TGTGCCAGCAGCTTAGATGGGCTAGCTTATAGCTCCTACGAGCAGTACTTC. Its translation: CASSLDGLAYSSYEQYF. The chain recombines TRBV7-9 with TRBJ2-7, with a weak D call TRBD2 (5 bases). This CDR3 region has 17 residues. V lost 1 base to trimming and J lost 0 bases, with 16 bases between them. Looked up from germline, CDR1 is SEHNR and CDR2 is FQNEAQ (reference sequence).

The CDR3 sequence: CASSLRGASYEQYF. The CDR3 DNA reads as TGTGCCAGCAGCTTGCGGGGAGCAAGCTACGAGCAGTACTTC. The V gene is TRBV7-9, the J gene TRBJ2-7, with TRBD2 as a possible D gene (6 bases). Germline V lookup: CDR1 SEHNR, CDR2 FQNEAQ (reference sequence). V was clipped by 3 bases and J by 3 bases, with 12 bases between them. This CDR3 is built from 14 residues.

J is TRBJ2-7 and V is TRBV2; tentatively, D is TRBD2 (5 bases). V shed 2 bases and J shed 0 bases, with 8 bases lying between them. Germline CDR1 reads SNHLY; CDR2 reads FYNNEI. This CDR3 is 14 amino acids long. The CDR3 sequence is CASSESEDSYEQYF. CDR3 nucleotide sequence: TGTGCCAGCAGTGAATCGGAGGACTCCTACGAGCAGTACTTC.

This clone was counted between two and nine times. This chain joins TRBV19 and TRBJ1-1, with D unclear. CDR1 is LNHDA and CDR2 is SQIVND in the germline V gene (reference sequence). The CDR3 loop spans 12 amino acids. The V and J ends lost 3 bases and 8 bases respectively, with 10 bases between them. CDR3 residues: CASSMSRLEAFF. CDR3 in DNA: TGTGCCAGTAGTATGTCCAGGCTCGAAGCTTTCTTT.

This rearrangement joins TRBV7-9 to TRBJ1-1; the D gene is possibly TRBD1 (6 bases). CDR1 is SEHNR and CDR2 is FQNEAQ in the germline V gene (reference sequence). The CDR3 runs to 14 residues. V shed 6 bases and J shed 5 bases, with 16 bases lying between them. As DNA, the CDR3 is TGTGCCAGCAGACAGGGTGGTTGGAAGACTGAAGCTTTCTTT. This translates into CASRQGGWKTEAFF. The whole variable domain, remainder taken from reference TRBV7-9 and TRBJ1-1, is DTGVSQNPRHKITKRGQNVTFRCDPISEHNRLYWYRQTLGQGPEFLTYFQNEAQLEKSRLLSDRFSAERPKGSFSTLEIQRTEQGDSAMYLCASRQGGWKTEAFFGQGTRLTVV.

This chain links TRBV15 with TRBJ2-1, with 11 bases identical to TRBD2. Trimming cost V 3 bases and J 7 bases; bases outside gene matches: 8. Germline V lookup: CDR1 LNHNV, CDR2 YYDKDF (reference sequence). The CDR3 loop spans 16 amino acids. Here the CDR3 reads CATSRVLAGDSNEQFF. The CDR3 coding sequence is TGTGCCACCAGCAGGGTACTAGCGGGAGATTCGAATGAGCAGTTCTTC.

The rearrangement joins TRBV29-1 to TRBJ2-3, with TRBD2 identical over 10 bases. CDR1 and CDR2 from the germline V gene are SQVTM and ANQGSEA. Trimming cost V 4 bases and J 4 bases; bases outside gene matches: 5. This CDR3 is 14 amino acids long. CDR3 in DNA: TGCAGCGTTGCTAGCGGGAGTATCTCAGATACGCAGTATTTT. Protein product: CSVASGSISDTQYF.

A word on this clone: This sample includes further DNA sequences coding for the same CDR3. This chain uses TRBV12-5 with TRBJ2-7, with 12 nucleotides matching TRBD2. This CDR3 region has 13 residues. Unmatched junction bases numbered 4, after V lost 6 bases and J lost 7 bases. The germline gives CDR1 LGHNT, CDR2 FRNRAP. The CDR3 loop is CASGTSGSGEQYF. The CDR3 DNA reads TGTGCTAGTGGGACTAGCGGGAGCGGGGAGCAGTACTTC.

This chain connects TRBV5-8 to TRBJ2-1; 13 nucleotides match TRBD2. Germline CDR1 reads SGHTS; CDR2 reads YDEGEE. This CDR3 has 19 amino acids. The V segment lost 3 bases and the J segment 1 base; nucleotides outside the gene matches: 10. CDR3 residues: CASSYGLAGVALSYNEQFF. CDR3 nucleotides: TGTGCCAGCAGCTACGGACTAGCGGGAGTGGCCTTATCCTACAATGAGCAGTTCTTC.

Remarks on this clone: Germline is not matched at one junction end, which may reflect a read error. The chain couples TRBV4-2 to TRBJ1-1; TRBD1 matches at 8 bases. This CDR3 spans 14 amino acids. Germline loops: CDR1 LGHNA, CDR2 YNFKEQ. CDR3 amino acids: CASSKDRGNTEAFF. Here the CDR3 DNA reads TGTGCCAGCAGCAAAGACAGGGGGAACACTGAAGCTTTCTTT.

DNA of the CDR3: TGTGCCAGTAGCCAAGACAGATCCTATGGCTACACCTTC. Amino acid sequence: CASSQDRSYGYTF. V usage is TRBV19 and J usage is TRBJ1-2; D may be TRBD1 (5 bases). Germline CDR1 and CDR2: LNHDA and SQIVND (reference sequence). The CDR3 has 13 residues. Trimming stripped 6 bases from V and 4 bases from J, with 12 bases between.

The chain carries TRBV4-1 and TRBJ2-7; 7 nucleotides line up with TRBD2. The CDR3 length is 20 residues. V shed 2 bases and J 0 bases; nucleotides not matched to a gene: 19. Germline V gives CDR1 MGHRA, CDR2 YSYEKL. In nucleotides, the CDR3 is TGCGCCAGCAGCCAATTCGGTGGCGGGGGAGGCAGGTTCCACTCCTACGAGCAGTACTTC. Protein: CASSQFGGGGGRFHSYEQYF.

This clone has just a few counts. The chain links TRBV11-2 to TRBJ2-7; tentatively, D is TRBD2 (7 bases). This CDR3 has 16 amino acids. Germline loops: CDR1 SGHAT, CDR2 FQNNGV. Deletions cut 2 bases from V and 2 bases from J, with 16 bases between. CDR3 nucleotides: TGTGCCAGCAGCTTAAGGGGGGGACCTCTCCCCTACGAGCAGTACTTC. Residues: CASSLRGGPLPYEQYF.

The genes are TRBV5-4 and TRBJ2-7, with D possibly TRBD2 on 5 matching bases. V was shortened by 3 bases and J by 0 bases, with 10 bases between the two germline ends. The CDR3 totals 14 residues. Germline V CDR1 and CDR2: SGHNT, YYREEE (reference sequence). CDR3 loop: CASSSSGSSYEQYF. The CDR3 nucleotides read TGTGCCAGCAGCTCGAGCGGAAGCTCCTACGAGCAGTACTTC. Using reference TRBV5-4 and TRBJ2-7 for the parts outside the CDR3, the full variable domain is ETGVTQSPTHLIKTRGQQVTLRCSSQSGHNTVSWYQQALGQGPQFIFQYYREEENGRGNFPPRFSGLQFPNYSSELNVNALELDDSALYLCASSSSGSSYEQYFGPGTRLTVT.

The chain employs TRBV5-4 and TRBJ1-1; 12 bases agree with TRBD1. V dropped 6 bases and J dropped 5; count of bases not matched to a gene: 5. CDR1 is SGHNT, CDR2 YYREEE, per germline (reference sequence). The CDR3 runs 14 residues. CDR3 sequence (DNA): TGTGCCAGCACCAGGGACAGGGGGCGAACTGAAGCTTTCTTT. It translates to CASTRDRGRTEAFF.

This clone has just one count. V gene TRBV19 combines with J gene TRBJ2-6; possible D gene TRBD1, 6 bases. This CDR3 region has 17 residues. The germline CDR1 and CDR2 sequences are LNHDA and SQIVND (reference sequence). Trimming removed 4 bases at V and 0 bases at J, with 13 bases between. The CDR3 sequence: CASSRTVSLSGANVLTF. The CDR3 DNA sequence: TGTGCCAGTAGTAGGACAGTGAGCCTCTCTGGGGCCAACGTCCTGACTTTC.

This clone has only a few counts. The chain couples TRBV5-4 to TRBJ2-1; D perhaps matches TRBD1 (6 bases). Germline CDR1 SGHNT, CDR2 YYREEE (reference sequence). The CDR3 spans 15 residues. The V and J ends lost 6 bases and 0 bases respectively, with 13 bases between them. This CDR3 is CASNHRASSYNEQFF. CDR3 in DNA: TGTGCCAGCAATCACAGGGCCAGCTCCTACAATGAGCAGTTCTTC.

CDR3 bases: TGTGCCAGCAGAAAAGACAGGGGGGGGAACACTGAAGCTTTCTTT. Protein: CASRKDRGGNTEAFF. The chain uses TRBV6-1 and TRBJ1-1; 9 positions match TRBD1. The CDR3 spans 15 residues. Unmatched junction bases numbered 6, after V lost 6 bases and J lost 1 base. Germline lookup yields CDR1 MNHNS and CDR2 SASEGT.

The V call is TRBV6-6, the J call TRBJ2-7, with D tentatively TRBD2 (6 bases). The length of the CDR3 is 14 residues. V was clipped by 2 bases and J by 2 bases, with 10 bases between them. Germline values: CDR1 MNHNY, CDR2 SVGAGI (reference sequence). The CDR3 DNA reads TGTGCCAGCAGTTACGGCGGGGACCCCTACGAGCAGTACTTC. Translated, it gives CASSYGGDPYEQYF.

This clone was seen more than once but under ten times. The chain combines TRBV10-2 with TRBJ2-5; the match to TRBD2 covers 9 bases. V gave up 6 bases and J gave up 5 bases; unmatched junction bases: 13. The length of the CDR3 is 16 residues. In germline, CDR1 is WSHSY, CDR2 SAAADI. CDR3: CASREVAGGLGETQYF. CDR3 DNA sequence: TGCGCCAGCAGGGAAGTGGCGGGAGGGTTGGGGGAGACCCAGTACTTC.

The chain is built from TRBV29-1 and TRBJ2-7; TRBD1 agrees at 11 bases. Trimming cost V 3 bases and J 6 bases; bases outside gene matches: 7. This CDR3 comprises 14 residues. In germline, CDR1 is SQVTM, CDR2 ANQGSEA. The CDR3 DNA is TGCAGCGTTGAGGAATCCGGGACAGGGGGCGAGCAGTACTTC. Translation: CSVEESGTGGEQYF.

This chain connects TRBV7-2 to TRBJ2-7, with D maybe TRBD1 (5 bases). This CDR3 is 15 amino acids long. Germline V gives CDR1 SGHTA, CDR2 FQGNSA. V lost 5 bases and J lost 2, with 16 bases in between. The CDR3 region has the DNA TGTGCCAGCAGCCGATATGGACAAGGGCCCTACGAGCAGTACTTC. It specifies CASSRYGQGPYEQYF.

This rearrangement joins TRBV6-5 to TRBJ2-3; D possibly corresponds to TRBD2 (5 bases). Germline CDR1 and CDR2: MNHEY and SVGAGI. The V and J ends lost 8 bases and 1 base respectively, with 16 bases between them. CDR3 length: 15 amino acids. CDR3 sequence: CASGWERAGTDTQYF. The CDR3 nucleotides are TGTGCCAGCGGGTGGGAGCGAGCGGGCACAGATACGCAGTATTTT.

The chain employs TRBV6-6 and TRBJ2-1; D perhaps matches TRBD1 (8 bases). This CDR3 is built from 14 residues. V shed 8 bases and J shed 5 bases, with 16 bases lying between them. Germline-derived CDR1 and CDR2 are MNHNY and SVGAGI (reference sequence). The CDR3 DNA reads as TGTGCCAGCCTAACAGGGGGGGGGAACAATGAGCAGTTCTTC. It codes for CASLTGGGNNEQFF.

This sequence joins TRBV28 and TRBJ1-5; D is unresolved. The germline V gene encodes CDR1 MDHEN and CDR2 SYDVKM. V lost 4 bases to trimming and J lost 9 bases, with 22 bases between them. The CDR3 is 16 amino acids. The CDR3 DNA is TGTGCCAGCAGTTCCCCGGGGAGGGTCGAAAACGGGCCCCAGCATTTT. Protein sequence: CASSSPGRVENGPQHF.